This T cell receptor beta chain comes out of a study of tumor-infiltrating lymphocytes in primary liver carcinoma. Study information: By surgical resection, the patients were treated for their primary liver carcinoma. Aged between 30 and 69 years, the patients were men and women. Study-wide results and limits: A significantly higher top-250-clone fraction was recorded for tumors than for blood (p = 0.039).

The source of the blood RNA was unsorted whole blood, and germline DNA was extracted as well. Blood samples of approximately 4.1 milliliters were drawn preoperatively. Total RNA amounting to 500 ng was the source from which TCR beta cDNA was made with a constant-region primer. Researchers made the TCR beta libraries by running three nested multiplex PCR rounds with slightly modified ARM-PCR. TRBV1-TRBV30 forward primers and a C-beta reverse primer were used in the first two PCR rounds, which each ran for about 10 cycles. One entry per CDR3 protein results from TCRdb running MiXCR on the multiplex PCR reads. The sample yields 180,000 or so distinct CDR3 sequences, about 60% seen once. With respect to this clonotype: What it binds is unknown. The junction does not match germline at one end; this may be a read error.

This CDR3 has 14 amino acids. The receptor was isolated from a man aged 40-49 years with primary liver carcinoma and hepatitis B virus infection. The V gene is TRBV12-3 or TRBV12-4, the J gene TRBJ1-5; 7 nucleotides agree with TRBD1. Sequenced sample: peripheral blood. Written as DNA, the CDR3 is TGTGCCAGCAGTACCCGACAGGGCAGTCAGGCCCAGCATTTT. This codes for CASSTRQGSQAQHF.